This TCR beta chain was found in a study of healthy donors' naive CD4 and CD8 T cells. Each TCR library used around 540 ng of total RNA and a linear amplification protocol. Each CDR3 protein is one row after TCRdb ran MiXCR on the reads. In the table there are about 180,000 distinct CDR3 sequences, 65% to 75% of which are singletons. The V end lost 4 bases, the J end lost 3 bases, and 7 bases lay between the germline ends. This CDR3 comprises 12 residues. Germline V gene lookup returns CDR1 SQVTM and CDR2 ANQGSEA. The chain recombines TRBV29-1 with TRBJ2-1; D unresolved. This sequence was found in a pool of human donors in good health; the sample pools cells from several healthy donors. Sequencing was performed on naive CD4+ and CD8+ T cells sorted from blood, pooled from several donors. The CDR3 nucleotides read TGCAGCGTTGGGCAGAACTACAATGAGCAGTTCTTC. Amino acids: CSVGQNYNEQFF.